This TCR beta chain was sequenced for a study of cytomegalovirus exposure and HLA in healthy donors. The PCR had 60 Vbeta and 13 Jbeta primers. Assay used: immunoSEQ multiplex PCR; TCRdb lists only in-frame clones, some missing. The sample consists of some 150,000 clones, more than 70% of them appearing once. Germline values: CDR1 SGHDT, CDR2 YYEEEE. This CDR3 contains 16 residues. V gave up 3 bases and J gave up 4 bases; unmatched junction bases: 6. The V and J genes are TRBV5-6 and TRBJ2-7; 14 nucleotides agree with TRBD2. Material: PBMCs. This TCR was sampled from a man between 60 and 70 years old in good health and CMV-seronegative. CDR3: CASSWGLAGANYEQYF. The CDR3 DNA reads as TGTGCCAGCAGCTGGGGACTAGCGGGGGCCAATTACGAGCAGTACTTC. Drawing the rest from reference TRBV5-6 and TRBJ2-7, the complete variable domain is DAGVTQSPTHLIKTRGQQVTLRCSPKSGHDTVSWYQQALGQGPQFIFQYYEEEERQRGNFPDRFSGHQFPNYSSELNVNALLLGDSALYLCASSWGLAGANYEQYFGPGTRLTVT.